This T cell receptor beta chain was sequenced for a study of human T cells and chemical hapten exposure. Across the whole study: Patients' scalps got diphenylcyclopropenone weekly throughout the approximately 25-week study. TCR yields differed between samples (mainly from small differences in pooled library volume).

Study-level findings and limits: Among expanded TCRs, significantly more large CDR3 similarity clusters formed than among controls.

This clonotype was seen a handful of times. Its antigen is unknown. Sample time point: pre-sensitization, week 0. Described treatment: therapeutic diphenylcyclopropenone sensitization with weekly scalp DPC. Authors' data handling: Samples held a median of roughly 100,000 TCRs, range about 20,000–690,600. TCRdb called the RACE reads again in MiXCR, with one record for every CDR3 protein. TCRdb assigned the V and J calls; the authors' analysis was not used. The sample records more than 85,000 distinct CDR3 sequences, 8.5% being singletons. The CDR3 contains 14 residues. The V and J ends lost 6 bases and 7 bases, in that order; junction bases with no gene match: 5. CDR1 MDHEN and CDR2 SYDVKM come from the germline V gene.

The genes are TRBV28 and TRBJ2-1, with TRBD1 identical over 11 bases. The clonotype originates from a man aged 35 to 55 with alopecia areata. Some clones in this sample may be carry-over from other donors' samples. The specimen was whole blood, collected in connection with sensitization to the hapten diphenylcyclopropenone (DPC). The DNA for the CDR3 is TGTGCCAGCAGGGGCGGGACAGGGGGGAATGAGCAGTTCTTC. This gives the protein CASRGGTGGNEQFF. Variable domain in full (rest from reference TRBV28 and TRBJ2-1): DVKVTQSSRYLVKRTGEKVFLECVQDMDHENMFWYRQDPGLGLRLIYFSYDVKMKEKGDIPEGYSVSREKKERFSLILESASTNQTSMYLCASRGGTGGNEQFFGPGTRLTVL.